Listed here are 19 T cell receptor beta chains from one sample, sequenced in a study of cytomegalovirus exposure and HLA in healthy donors (dated by TCRdb to about 2017). The library relied on the immunoSEQ multiplex PCR assay. The multiplex PCR relied on a mix of 60 forward primers for TCR Vbeta segments and 13 reverse primers for TCR Jbeta segments. The source is immuneACCESS, and TCRdb retained only in-frame sequences with V and J called. Part of the clones is not carried over; for the studies checked, unresolved V genes explain less than half of this, and the remainder is unexplained. For this sample there are a few hundred thousand clones; about 83% appear just once. About 14% of the sample belongs to the ten largest clones. Sequencing was performed on PBMCs. The origin of the receptors is a man aged 35 to 55 in good health and CMV-seronegative.

The chain combines TRBV10-1 with TRBJ2-5; a possible D gene is TRBD1 (5 bases). Germline CDR1 is WNHNN and CDR2 is SYGVQD (reference sequence). The CDR3 spans 14 residues. Trimming removed 4 bases at V and 2 bases at J, with 11 bases between. The chain's CDR3 is CASSASGQQETQYF. CDR3 coding DNA: TGCGCCAGCAGTGCTTCCGGACAACAAGAGACCCAGTACTTC.

The chain recombines TRBV28 with TRBJ1-4, with unresolved D. The V gene's germline CDR1 is MDHEN and CDR2 SYDVKM. There are 13 residues in the CDR3. The V end lost 8 bases, the J end lost 4 bases, and 11 bases lay between the germline ends. The DNA of the CDR3 is TGTGCCAGCCTCGGGTCCTTTAATGAAAAACTGTTTTTT. Translation gives CASLGSFNEKLFF.

CDR3: CASSFYRGLPYNEQFF. CDR3 bases: TGCGCCAGCAGCTTTTACAGGGGGCTCCCCTACAATGAGCAGTTCTTC. The rearrangement links TRBV4-1 to TRBJ2-1, with 9 nucleotides matching TRBD1. In germline, CDR1 is MGHRA, CDR2 YSYEKL. The CDR3 is made up of 16 amino acids. V shed 5 bases, J shed 2 bases, and the junction held 7 bases outside the gene matches.

This clone came up a few times. The J gene is TRBJ1-2, the V gene TRBV19; 10 bases map to TRBD1. CDR1 and CDR2 (germline): LNHDA, SQIVND (reference sequence). The CDR3 totals 17 residues. With 4 bases clipped from V and 2 bases from J, the junction kept 10 bases outside the gene matches. CDR3 DNA sequence: TGTGCCAGTAGTAAAAGGGGACAGGGGAATGGGAACTATGGCTACACCTTC. This encodes CASSKRGQGNGNYGYTF.

The gene calls are TRBV5-4 and TRBJ2-5, with D tentatively TRBD1 (6 bases). Germline CDR1 SGHNT, CDR2 YYREEE (reference sequence). This CDR3 has 17 amino acids. V was trimmed by 5 bases and J by 5 bases, leaving 25 bases between them. DNA for the CDR3: TGTGCCAGCAGTCCGACCCCCCCGAACAGGGAGTCGGAGACCCAGTACTTC. Its translation: CASSPTPPNRESETQYF.

The V and J genes are TRBV9 and TRBJ2-1; D is uncertain. This CDR3 contains 12 residues. Trimming removed 3 bases at V and 9 bases at J, with 10 bases between. From germline, CDR1 is SGDLS and CDR2 YYNGEE. The CDR3 region has the DNA TGTGCCAGCAGCGACCACCCCGGTGAGCAGTTCTTC. The encoded protein is CASSDHPGEQFF.

The V gene is TRBV27, the J gene TRBJ1-5; D remains unclear. CDR1 and CDR2 (germline): MNHEY, SMNVEV (reference sequence). The CDR3 runs to 11 residues. V was clipped by 7 bases and J by 5 bases, with 6 bases between them. The CDR3 bases are TGTGCCAGCACGGGTCATCAGCCCCAGCATTTT. Its protein product is CASTGHQPQHF.

This clone has more than one count but fewer than ten. This chain connects TRBV7-3 to TRBJ2-7; the D gene is possibly TRBD2 (5 bases). V was cut by 6 bases and J by 2 bases, with 20 bases left in between. This CDR3 contains 16 residues. CDR1 and CDR2 from the germline V gene are SGHTA and FQGTGA. CDR3 sequence: CASRGPDSTHPYEQYF. In nucleotides, the CDR3 is TGTGCCAGCAGGGGTCCGGACTCTACTCACCCCTACGAGCAGTACTTC.

The gene calls are TRBV4-1 and TRBJ1-6; D may be TRBD1 (5 bases). The germline V gene encodes CDR1 MGHRA and CDR2 YSYEKL. V lost 5 bases to trimming and J lost 0 bases, with 17 bases between them. The CDR3 totals 18 residues. The CDR3 region has the DNA TGCGCCAGCAGCTTCGGACAAGGGATCGACTCCTATAATTCACCCCTCCACTTT. It codes for CASSFGQGIDSYNSPLHF.

The chain joins TRBV11-2 to TRBJ2-1; 7 bases fit TRBD2. V was clipped by 2 bases and J by 5 bases; unmatched bases: 6. Germline V lookup: CDR1 SGHAT, CDR2 FQNNGV. There are 15 residues in the CDR3. CDR3 sequence: CASSLLSGINNEQFF. CDR3 sequence (DNA): TGTGCCAGCAGCTTATTAAGCGGGATAAACAATGAGCAGTTCTTC.

The V gene is TRBV15, the J gene TRBJ1-1; D gene unclear. This CDR3 comprises 14 residues. The V and J ends lost 3 bases and 1 base respectively, with 9 bases between them. Germline assignment: CDR1 LNHNV and CDR2 YYDKDF (reference sequence). The CDR3 nucleotides are TGTGCCACCAGCAGGGGCCCTGGGAACACTGAAGCTTTCTTT. This gives the protein CATSRGPGNTEAFF.

The rearrangement joins TRBV5-6 to TRBJ1-2, with 7 bases matching TRBD1. CDR3 length equals 14 residues. The junction had 5 bases not matched to a gene; V was cut back by 2 bases and J by 4 bases. The V gene's germline CDR1 is SGHDT and CDR2 YYEEEE. The CDR3, as DNA: TGTGCCAGCAGCTTCGACAGGGTGTCCTATGGCTACACCTTC. It specifies CASSFDRVSYGYTF.

The V gene is TRBV4-3, the J gene TRBJ2-1; D possibly corresponds to TRBD2 (7 bases). This CDR3 is 17 amino acids long. Germline V gene data show CDR1 as LGHNA and CDR2 as YSLEER. V shed 0 bases and J shed 7 bases, with 19 bases lying between them. The CDR3 DNA follows: TGCGCCAGCAGCCAAGATCTATGGGGGGGGGCCGGGAATGAGCAGTTCTTC. Translated: CASSQDLWGGAGNEQFF.

The chain joins TRBV5-1 to TRBJ2-5; 13 positions agree with TRBD2. The CDR3 is 17 amino acids. Looked up from germline, CDR1 is SGHRS and CDR2 is YFSETQ. V lost 4 bases and J lost 2; bases outside the gene matches: 8. The CDR3 sequence: CASSLGALAGGQETQYF. In DNA, the CDR3 is TGCGCCAGCAGCCTGGGGGCACTAGCGGGGGGGCAAGAGACCCAGTACTTC. Supplemented by reference TRBV5-1 and TRBJ2-5, the full variable domain reads KAGVTQTPRYLIKTRGQQVTLSCSPISGHRSVSWYQQTPGQGLQFLFEYFSETQRNKGNFPGRFSGRQFSNSRSEMNVSTLELGDSALYLCASSLGALAGGQETQYFGPGTRLLVL.

This chain uses TRBV23-1 with TRBJ2-1; D remains unclear. TRBV23-1 is flagged as an ORF with uncertain function. V gave up 5 bases and J gave up 6 bases, with 8 bases separating them. This CDR3 is built from 12 residues. The CDR3 nucleotides read TGCGCCAGCAGTTGTCCGGGCAATGAGCAGTTCTTC. Residues: CASSCPGNEQFF.

In this sample, this clone turned up many times. The V call is TRBV7-3, the J call TRBJ1-3; 8 nucleotides agree with TRBD1. Trimming at V came to 6 bases and at J to 0 bases, leaving 7 bases not matched to a gene. CDR1 and CDR2 (germline): SGHTA, FQGTGA. The CDR3 is 16 residues long. The CDR3 region has the DNA TGTGCCAGCAGTCGAAGGACAGGGTTCTCTGGAAACACCATATATTTT. This gives the protein CASSRRTGFSGNTIYF.

This clone was detected only once. V gene TRBV28 combines with J gene TRBJ2-7; D perhaps matches TRBD2 (5 bases). The ends were cut back, 3 bases at V and 1 base at J, with 13 bases in the middle. The CDR3 sequence is 15 residues long. CDR1 is MDHEN, CDR2 SYDVKM, per germline. The CDR3 nucleotides are TGTGCCAGCAGTTTTGGTCTAGCCAAATCCTACGAGCAGTACTTC. Encoded protein: CASSFGLAKSYEQYF. The complete variable domain, with remaining parts taken from reference TRBV28 and TRBJ2-7, reads DVKVTQSSRYLVKRTGEKVFLECVQDMDHENMFWYRQDPGLGLRLIYFSYDVKMKEKGDIPEGYSVSREKKERFSLILESASTNQTSMYLCASSFGLAKSYEQYFGPGTRLTVT.

The gene calls are TRBV11-1 and TRBJ2-7; D is unresolved. The germline V and J ends were trimmed by 4 bases and 0 bases, with 13 bases remaining between them. This CDR3 comprises 15 residues. CDR1 and CDR2 (germline): SGHAT, FQDESV (reference sequence). CDR3: CASSSVESSSYEQYF. DNA of the CDR3: TGTGCCAGCAGCTCCGTAGAGTCTAGCTCCTACGAGCAGTACTTC.

CDR3 sequence (DNA): TGTGCCAGCAGCCCTCAGGGCAACTATGGCTACACCTTC. Translating it yields CASSPQGNYGYTF. The J gene is TRBJ1-2, the V gene TRBV7-2; D is possibly TRBD1 (5 bases). CDR1 is SGHTA and CDR2 is FQGNSA in the germline V gene. Trimming took off 5 bases at V and 2 bases at J, with 9 bases between the two ends. The CDR3 consists of 13 residues.